Shown below are 9 T cell receptor beta chains from a single sample sequenced in a study of beta chain features in type 1 diabetes. The investigators reverse transcribed all of the isolated RNA, so they sequenced expressed TCRB transcripts. The repertoire was sequenced with immunoSEQ multiplex PCR; TCRdb's copy has only in-frame clones and lacks some. The repertoire holds under 900,000 clones, with about a sixth as singletons. Sequencing was performed on naive CD4+ T cells from blood. These receptors all stem from a woman between 18 and 29 years old in good health.

The V call is TRBV2, the J call TRBJ1-2; the match to TRBD1 covers 11 bases. J gave up 2 bases and V 3 bases, and 8 bases lay outside the gene matches. CDR3 length: 17 residues. Germline V gives CDR1 SNHLY, CDR2 FYNNEI. The DNA for the CDR3 is TGTGCCAGCAGTGACAGGACAGGGGGCCCCAGGAACTATGGCTACACCTTC. This translates into CASSDRTGGPRNYGYTF.

This clone was picked up a small number of times. V is TRBV7-9 and J is TRBJ2-1; 8 bases match TRBD1. The CDR3 has 15 amino acids. Germline values: CDR1 SEHNR, CDR2 FQNEAQ (reference sequence). With 2 bases clipped from V and 6 bases from J, the junction kept 6 bases outside the gene matches. The CDR3 is CASSLRQGISNEQFF. The CDR3 DNA sequence: TGTGCCAGCAGCTTAAGACAGGGGATCAGCAATGAGCAGTTCTTC. The full variable domain, rest sourced from reference TRBV7-9 and TRBJ2-1, is DTGVSQNPRHKITKRGQNVTFRCDPISEHNRLYWYRQTLGQGPEFLTYFQNEAQLEKSRLLSDRFSAERPKGSFSTLEIQRTEQGDSAMYLCASSLRQGISNEQFFGPGTRLTVL.

This rearrangement joins TRBV18 to TRBJ2-5; D might be TRBD2 (6 bases). CDR3 length equals 17 residues. From germline, CDR1 is KGHSH and CDR2 LQKENI. V was shortened by 0 bases and J by 0 bases, with 14 bases between the two germline ends. The CDR3: CASSPPWAGPYQETQYF. CDR3 DNA: TGTGCCAGCTCACCACCGTGGGCGGGACCGTACCAAGAGACCCAGTACTTC. The variable domain in full, completed from reference TRBV18 and TRBJ2-5, reads NAGVMQNPRHLVRRRGQEARLRCSPMKGHSHVYWYRQLPEEGLKFMVYLQKENIIDESGMPKERFSAEFPKEGPSILRIQQVVRGDSAAYFCASSPPWAGPYQETQYFGPGTRLLVL.

This chain joins TRBV7-9 and TRBJ2-7, with D maybe TRBD2 (6 bases). Germline lookup yields CDR1 SEHNR and CDR2 FQNEAQ (reference sequence). The CDR3 spans 16 residues. V was cut by 4 bases and J by 9 bases, with 25 bases left in between. CDR3 amino acids: CASSSPLSGVRRGQYF. The CDR3, as DNA: TGTGCCAGCAGCTCCCCCCTCAGCGGAGTGAGGCGGGGGCAGTACTTC. Complete variable domain (other parts from reference TRBV7-9 and TRBJ2-7): DTGVSQNPRHKITKRGQNVTFRCDPISEHNRLYWYRQTLGQGPEFLTYFQNEAQLEKSRLLSDRFSAERPKGSFSTLEIQRTEQGDSAMYLCASSSPLSGVRRGQYFGPGTRLTVT.

The chain is built from TRBV28 and TRBJ1-5, with 8 bases matching TRBD1. Per the germline V gene, CDR1 is MDHEN and CDR2 is SYDVKM. The CDR3 has 15 amino acids. Trimming took 3 bases from V and 0 from J; bases not matched to a gene: 1. As DNA, the CDR3 is TGTGCCAGCAGTTTGGACAGGGATAGCAATCAGCCCCAGCATTTT. Residues: CASSLDRDSNQPQHF.

The rearrangement joins TRBV6-6 to TRBJ2-4, with D unresolved. The CDR3 sequence is 15 residues long. Trimming removed 5 bases from V and 1 base from J, with 12 bases in between. The germline CDR1 and CDR2 sequences are MNHNY and SVGAGI (reference sequence). The CDR3 here is CASSPDFYAKNIQYF. CDR3 bases: TGTGCCAGCAGTCCTGACTTTTATGCCAAAAACATTCAGTACTTC.

The chain links TRBV5-4 to TRBJ2-3, with D perhaps matching TRBD2 (7 bases). The CDR3 runs to 15 residues. From germline, CDR1 is SGHNT and CDR2 YYREEE (reference sequence). V was clipped by 7 bases and J by 2 bases, with 17 bases between them. CDR3 in DNA: TGTGCCAGCGCAAAGAAGGGGGGGAACACAGATACGCAGTATTTT. It specifies CASAKKGGNTDTQYF.

The J gene is TRBJ2-1, the V gene TRBV7-8; 14 nucleotides line up with TRBD2. The germline gives CDR1 SGHVS, CDR2 FQNEAQ. After removal of 5 bases from V and 9 bases from J, the junction contained 15 bases not matched to a gene. The CDR3 is made up of 18 amino acids. CDR3 protein: CASSAGLAGGLVRGEQFF. The CDR3 DNA sequence: TGTGCCAGCAGCGCCGGACTAGCGGGAGGTCTAGTTCGTGGTGAGCAGTTCTTC.

A remark on this clone: The same CDR3 also results from other DNA sequences found in this sample. The genes are TRBV5-1 and TRBJ2-1; TRBD2 agrees at 10 bases. Germline values: CDR1 SGHRS, CDR2 YFSETQ. Trimming cost V 3 bases and J 0 bases; bases outside gene matches: 0. The CDR3 has 15 amino acids. The CDR3 DNA sequence: TGCGCCAGCAGCTCTAGCGGGAGCTCCTACAATGAGCAGTTCTTC. Its protein product is CASSSSGSSYNEQFF.